This T cell receptor beta chain emerged from a study of early T cells in non-severe SARS-CoV-2 infection. Study details: Unsorted whole blood bulk RNA was sequenced, with unpaired chains.

This clonotype showed up many times. Molecules of cDNA were individually given unique molecular identifiers that were attached to them. TCRdb processed the 5' RACE reads anew with MiXCR; each CDR3 protein has one entry. The sample lists about 70,000 distinct CDR3 sequences; 13% to 15% were seen once. The V end was cut by 5 bases, the J end by 6 bases, with 14 bases between. This CDR3 region has 13 residues. Germline V gives CDR1 SEHNR, CDR2 FQNEAQ (reference sequence). The starting material was whole blood, obtained at baseline. The chain carries TRBV7-9 and TRBJ2-7; unclear D gene. The origin of this receptor is an adult who was a healthcare worker with PCR-confirmed SARS-CoV-2 infection or an uninfected control (not recorded which). In DNA form, the CDR3 reads TGTGCCAGCAGCCTCGGGTCCATGGGCGAGCAGTACTTC. As protein: CASSLGSMGEQYF.